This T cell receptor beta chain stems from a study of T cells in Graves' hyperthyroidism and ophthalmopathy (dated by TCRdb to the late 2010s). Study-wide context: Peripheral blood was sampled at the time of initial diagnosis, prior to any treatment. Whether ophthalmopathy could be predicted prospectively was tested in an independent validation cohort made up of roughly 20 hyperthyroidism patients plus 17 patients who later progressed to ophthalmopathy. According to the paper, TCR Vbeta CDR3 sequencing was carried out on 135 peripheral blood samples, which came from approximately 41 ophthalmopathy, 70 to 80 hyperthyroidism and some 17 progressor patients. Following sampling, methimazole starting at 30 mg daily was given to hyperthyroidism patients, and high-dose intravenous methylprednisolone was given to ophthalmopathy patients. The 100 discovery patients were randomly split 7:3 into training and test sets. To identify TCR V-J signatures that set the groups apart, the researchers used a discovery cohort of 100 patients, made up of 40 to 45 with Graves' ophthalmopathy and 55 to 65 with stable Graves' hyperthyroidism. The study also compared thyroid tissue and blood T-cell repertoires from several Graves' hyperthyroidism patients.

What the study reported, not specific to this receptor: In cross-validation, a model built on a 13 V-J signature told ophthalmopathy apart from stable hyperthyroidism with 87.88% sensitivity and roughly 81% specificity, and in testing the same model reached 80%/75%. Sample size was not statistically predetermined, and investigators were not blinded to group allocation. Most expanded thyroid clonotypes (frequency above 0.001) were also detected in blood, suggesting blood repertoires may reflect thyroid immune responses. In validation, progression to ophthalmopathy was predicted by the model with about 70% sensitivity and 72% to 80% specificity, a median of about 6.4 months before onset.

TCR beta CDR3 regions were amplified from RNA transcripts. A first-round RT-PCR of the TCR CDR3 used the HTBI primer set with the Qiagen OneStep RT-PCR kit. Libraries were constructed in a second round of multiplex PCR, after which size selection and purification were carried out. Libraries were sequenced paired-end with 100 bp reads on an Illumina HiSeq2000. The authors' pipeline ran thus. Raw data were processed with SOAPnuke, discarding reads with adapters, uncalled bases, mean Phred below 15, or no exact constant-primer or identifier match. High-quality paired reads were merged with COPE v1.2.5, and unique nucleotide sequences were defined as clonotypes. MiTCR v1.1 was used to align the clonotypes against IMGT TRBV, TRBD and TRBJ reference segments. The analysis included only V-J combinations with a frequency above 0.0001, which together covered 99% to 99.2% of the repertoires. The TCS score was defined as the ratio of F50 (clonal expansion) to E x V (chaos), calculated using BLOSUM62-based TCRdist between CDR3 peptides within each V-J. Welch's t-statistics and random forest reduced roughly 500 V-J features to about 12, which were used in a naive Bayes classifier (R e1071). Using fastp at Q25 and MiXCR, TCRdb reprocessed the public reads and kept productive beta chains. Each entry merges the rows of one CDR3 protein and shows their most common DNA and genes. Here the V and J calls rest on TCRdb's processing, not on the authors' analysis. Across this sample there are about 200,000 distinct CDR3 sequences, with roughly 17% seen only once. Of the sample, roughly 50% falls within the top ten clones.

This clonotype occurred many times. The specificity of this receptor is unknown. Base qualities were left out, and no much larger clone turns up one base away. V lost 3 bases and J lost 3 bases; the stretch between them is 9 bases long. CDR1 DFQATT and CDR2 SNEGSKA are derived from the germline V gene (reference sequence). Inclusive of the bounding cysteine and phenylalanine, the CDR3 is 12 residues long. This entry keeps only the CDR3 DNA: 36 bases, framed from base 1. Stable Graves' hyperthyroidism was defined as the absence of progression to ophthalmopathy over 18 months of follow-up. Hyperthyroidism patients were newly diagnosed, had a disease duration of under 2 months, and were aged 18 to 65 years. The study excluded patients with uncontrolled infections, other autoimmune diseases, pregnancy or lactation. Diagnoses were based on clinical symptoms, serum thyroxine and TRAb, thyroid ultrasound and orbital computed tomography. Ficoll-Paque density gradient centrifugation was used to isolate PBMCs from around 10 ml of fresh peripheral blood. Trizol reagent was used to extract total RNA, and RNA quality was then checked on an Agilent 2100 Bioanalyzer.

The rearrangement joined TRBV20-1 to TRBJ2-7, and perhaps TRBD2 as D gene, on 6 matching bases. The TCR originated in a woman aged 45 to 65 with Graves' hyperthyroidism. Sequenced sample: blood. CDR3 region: CSARGRGYEQYF. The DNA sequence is TGCAGTGCTAGGGGGCGGGGCTACGAGCAGTACTTC.